Below are 5 T cell receptor beta chains sequenced from a single sample in a study of cytomegalovirus exposure and HLA in healthy donors. The study ran its PCR with 60 Vbeta and 13 Jbeta primers. Repertoires were generated with immunoSEQ multiplex PCR, while TCRdb's copy carries only in-frame clones and drops some. This sample's table has under 150,000 clones. Sample: PBMCs. Receptors originate from an older woman in good health and CMV-seronegative.

The V gene is TRBV2, the J gene TRBJ2-5; tentative D call: TRBD2 (6 bases). V was pared by 6 bases and J by 7 bases, with 18 bases between. Germline CDR1 SNHLY, CDR2 FYNNEI. The CDR3 length is 14 residues. The CDR3 protein is CASSGTGAIGTQYF. The CDR3 DNA is TGTGCCAGCAGCGGGACTGGGGCCATCGGGACCCAGTACTTC. Looking up the rest from reference TRBV2 and TRBJ2-5 gives the full variable domain: EPEVTQTPSHQVTQMGQEVILRCVPISNHLYFYWYRQILGQKVEFLVSFYNNEISEKSEIFDDQFSVERPDGSNFTLKIRSTKLEDSAMYFCASSGTGAIGTQYFGPGTRLLVL.

The rearrangement links TRBV2 to TRBJ1-2, with D hard to call. With 0 bases removed from V and 6 bases from J, the gap between germline ends came to 17 bases. Per germline, CDR1 SNHLY and CDR2 FYNNEI. This CDR3 has 16 residues. CDR3 amino acids: CASSEAEVLRTDGYTF. The DNA of the CDR3 is TGTGCCAGCAGTGAAGCCGAGGTTTTACGGACTGATGGCTACACCTTC.

The V and J genes are TRBV7-8 and TRBJ1-4; unclear D gene. Between the trimmed V and J ends, which lost 5 bases and 4 bases, there was a span of 20 bases. Germline loops: CDR1 SGHVS, CDR2 FQNEAQ. The CDR3 is made up of 17 amino acids. CDR3 sequence reads: CASSVWTGLTSNEKLFF. In DNA, the CDR3 is TGTGCCAGCAGCGTATGGACGGGTTTGACTAGTAATGAAAAACTGTTTTTT.

This sequence joins TRBV5-1 and TRBJ2-7, with 8 bases identical to TRBD1. V lost 1 base, J lost 3 bases, and 6 bases stayed unmatched. CDR3 length: 15 residues. Germline-derived CDR1 and CDR2 are SGHRS and YFSETQ. The CDR3 here is CASSLLGGQGYEQYF. The CDR3 DNA sequence: TGCGCCAGCAGCTTGTTAGGAGGACAGGGCTACGAGCAGTACTTC. Full variable domain (outside the CDR3, taken from reference TRBV5-1 and TRBJ2-7): KAGVTQTPRYLIKTRGQQVTLSCSPISGHRSVSWYQQTPGQGLQFLFEYFSETQRNKGNFPGRFSGRQFSNSRSEMNVSTLELGDSALYLCASSLLGGQGYEQYFGPGTRLTVT.

The genes are TRBV2 and TRBJ1-3, with 9 bases identical to TRBD1. V gave up 4 bases and J gave up 0 bases; unmatched junction bases: 10. The V gene's germline CDR1 is SNHLY and CDR2 FYNNEI. CDR3 size: 18 residues. The CDR3 DNA follows: TGTGCCAGCAGTGGTTATAAGACAGGGGGGGACTCTGGAAACACCATATATTTT. This sequence encodes CASSGYKTGGDSGNTIYF.